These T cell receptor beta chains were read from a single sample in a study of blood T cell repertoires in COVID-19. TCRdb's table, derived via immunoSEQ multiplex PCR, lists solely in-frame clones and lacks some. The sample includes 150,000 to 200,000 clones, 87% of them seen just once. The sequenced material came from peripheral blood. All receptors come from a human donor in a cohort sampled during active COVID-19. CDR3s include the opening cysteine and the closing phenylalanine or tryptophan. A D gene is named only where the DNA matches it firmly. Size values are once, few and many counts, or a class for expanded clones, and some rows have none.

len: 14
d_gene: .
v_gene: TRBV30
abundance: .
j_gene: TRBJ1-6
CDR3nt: TGTGCCTGGAGTGTCAGAGGTTTTGGGTCACCCCTCCACTTT
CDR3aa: CAWSVRGFGSPLHF

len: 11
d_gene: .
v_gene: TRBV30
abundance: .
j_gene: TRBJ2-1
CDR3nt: TGTGCCTGGAGTGGGAGCAATGAGCAGTTCTTC
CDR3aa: CAWSGSNEQFF

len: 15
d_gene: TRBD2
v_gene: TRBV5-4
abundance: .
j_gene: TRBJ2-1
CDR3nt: TGTGCCAGCAGCAAACTAGCGGCCTCCTACAATGAGCAGTTCTTC
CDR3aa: CASSKLAASYNEQFF

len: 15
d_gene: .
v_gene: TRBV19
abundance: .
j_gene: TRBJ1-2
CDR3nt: TGTGCCAGTAGTACCCTCCGAGGTTTTGACTATGGCTACACCTTC
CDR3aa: CASSTLRGFDYGYTF

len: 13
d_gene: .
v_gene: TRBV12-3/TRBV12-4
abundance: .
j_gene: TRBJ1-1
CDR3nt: TGTGCCAGCAGCAAAAAGTATCTTAGCGAAGCTTTCTTT
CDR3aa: CASSKKYLSEAFF

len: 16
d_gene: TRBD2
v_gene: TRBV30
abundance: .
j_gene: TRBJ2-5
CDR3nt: TGTGCCTGGAGTTTCCGACTAGCGGGGGGACAAGAGACCCAGTACTTC
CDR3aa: CAWSFRLAGGQETQYF

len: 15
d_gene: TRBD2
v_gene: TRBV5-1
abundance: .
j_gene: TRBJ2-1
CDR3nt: TGCGCCAGCAGCCGGGGGCTAGCGGGAGATGGTGAGCAGTTCTTC
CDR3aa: CASSRGLAGDGEQFF

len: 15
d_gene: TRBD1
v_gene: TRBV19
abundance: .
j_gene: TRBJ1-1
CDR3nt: TGTGCCAGTAGCAGGGCCGGGACAGGGAGCACTGAAGCTTTCTTT
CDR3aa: CASSRAGTGSTEAFF

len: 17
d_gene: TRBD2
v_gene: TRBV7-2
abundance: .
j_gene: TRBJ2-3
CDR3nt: TGTGCCAGCAGCTTTCGACTAGCGGGGGAACTCACAGATACGCAGTATTTT
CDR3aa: CASSFRLAGELTDTQYF

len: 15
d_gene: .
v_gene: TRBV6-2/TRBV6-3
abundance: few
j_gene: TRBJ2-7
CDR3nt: TGTGCCAGCAGTTCCCTCAGCGGGCCCTCCTACGAGCAGTACTTC
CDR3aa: CASSSLSGPSYEQYF

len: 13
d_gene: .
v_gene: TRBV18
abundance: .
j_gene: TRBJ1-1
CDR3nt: TGTGCCAGCTCAAGCCTTCGGGACACTGAAGCTTTCTTT
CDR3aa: CASSSLRDTEAFF

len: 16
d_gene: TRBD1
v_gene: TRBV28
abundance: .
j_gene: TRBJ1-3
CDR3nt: TGTGCCAGCAGTTTACTGGACAGGGGCTCTGGAAACACCATATATTTT
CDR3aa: CASSLLDRGSGNTIYF

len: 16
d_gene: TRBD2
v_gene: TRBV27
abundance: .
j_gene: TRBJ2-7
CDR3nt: TGTGCCAGCAGTTTACGAGGACTAGCGGGGTGGGACGAGCAGTACTTC
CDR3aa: CASSLRGLAGWDEQYF

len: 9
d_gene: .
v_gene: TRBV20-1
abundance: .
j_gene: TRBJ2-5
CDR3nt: TGCAGCGCGGGGGAGACCCAGTACTTC
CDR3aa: CSAGETQYF

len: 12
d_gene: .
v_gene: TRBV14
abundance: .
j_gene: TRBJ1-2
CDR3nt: TGTGCCAGCAGCCAAGGCTCGGGTGGCTACACCTTC
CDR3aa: CASSQGSGGYTF

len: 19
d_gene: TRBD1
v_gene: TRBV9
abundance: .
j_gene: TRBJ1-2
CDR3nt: TGTGCCAGCAGCGACCGAATTCGACAGGGGGTTGGGATTGAGTATGGCTACACCTTC
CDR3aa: CASSDRIRQGVGIEYGYTF

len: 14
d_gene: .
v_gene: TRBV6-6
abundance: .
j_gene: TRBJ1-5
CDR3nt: TGTGCCAGCAGCGGAGGGGCGAGCAATCAGCCCCAGCATTTT
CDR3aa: CASSGGASNQPQHF

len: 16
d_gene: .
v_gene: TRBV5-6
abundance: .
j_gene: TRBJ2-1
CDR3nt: TGTGCCAGCAGCTTGTCGTGGGGCCCCCCTCGGAATGAGCAGTTCTTC
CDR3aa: CASSLSWGPPRNEQFF

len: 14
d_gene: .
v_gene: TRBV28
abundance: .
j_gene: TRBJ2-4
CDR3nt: TGTGCCAGCAGTTTACTAAGGGGGAGGGACATTCAGTACTTC
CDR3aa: CASSLLRGRDIQYF

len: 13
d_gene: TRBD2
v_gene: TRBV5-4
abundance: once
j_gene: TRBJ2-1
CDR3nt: TGTGCCAGCAAATCGACTAGCGCGAATGAGCAGTTCTTC
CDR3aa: CASKSTSANEQFF

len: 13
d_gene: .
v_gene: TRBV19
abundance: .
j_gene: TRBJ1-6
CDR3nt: TGTGCCAGTAGTTCCGGTTATAATTCACCCCTCCACTTT
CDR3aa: CASSSGYNSPLHF

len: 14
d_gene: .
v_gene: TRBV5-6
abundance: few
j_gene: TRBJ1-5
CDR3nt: TGTGCCAGCAGCTTGGGACAGGTTTTTCAGCCCCAGCATTTT
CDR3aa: CASSLGQVFQPQHF

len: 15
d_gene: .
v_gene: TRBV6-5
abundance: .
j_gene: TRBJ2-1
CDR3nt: TGTGCCAGCGTTGAGGTCCCTTTAGCCCACAATGAGCAGTTCTTC
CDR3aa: CASVEVPLAHNEQFF

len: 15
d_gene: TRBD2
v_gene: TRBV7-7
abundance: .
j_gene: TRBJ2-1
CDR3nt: TGTGCTAGCAGCCCCCGACTAGCGGGGTCGAATGAGCAGTTCTTC
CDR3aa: CASSPRLAGSNEQFF

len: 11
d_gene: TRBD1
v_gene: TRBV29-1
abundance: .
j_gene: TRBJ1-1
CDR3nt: TGCAGTGTCAGGGGGTGGAGTGAAGCTTTCTTT
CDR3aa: CSVRGWSEAFF

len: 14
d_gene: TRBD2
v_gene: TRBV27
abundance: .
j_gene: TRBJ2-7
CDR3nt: TGTGCCAGCGGAGAAGGCGGGGGGGAAAGAGGGCAGTACTTC
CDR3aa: CASGEGGGERGQYF

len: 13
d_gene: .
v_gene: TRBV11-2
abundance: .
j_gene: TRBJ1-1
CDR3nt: TGTGCCAGCAGCTTGCGGGAGAACACTGAAGCTTTCTTT
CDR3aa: CASSLRENTEAFF

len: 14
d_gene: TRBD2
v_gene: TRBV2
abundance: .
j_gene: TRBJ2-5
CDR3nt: TGTGCCAGCAACCGACTAGCGGGGGCTGAGACCCAGTACTTC
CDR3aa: CASNRLAGAETQYF

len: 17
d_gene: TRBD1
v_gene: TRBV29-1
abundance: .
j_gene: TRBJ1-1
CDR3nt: TGCAGCGTTGAAGTCCGACAGGGGGCTAGGGTGAACACTGAAGCTTTCTTT
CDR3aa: CSVEVRQGARVNTEAFF

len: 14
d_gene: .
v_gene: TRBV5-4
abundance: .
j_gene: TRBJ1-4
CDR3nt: TGTGCCAGCAGCTCGCAGGGTTTAGATGAAAAACTGTTTTTT
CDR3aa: CASSSQGLDEKLFF

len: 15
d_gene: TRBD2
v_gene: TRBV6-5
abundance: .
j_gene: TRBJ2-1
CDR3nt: TGTGCCAGCAGCCCATATAGCGGGGGGGCGGATGAGCAGTTCTTC
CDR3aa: CASSPYSGGADEQFF

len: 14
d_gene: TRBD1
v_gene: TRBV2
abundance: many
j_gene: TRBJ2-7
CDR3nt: TGTGCCAGCAGCGCTAACAGGGGCTCCTACGAGCAGTACTTC
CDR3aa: CASSANRGSYEQYF

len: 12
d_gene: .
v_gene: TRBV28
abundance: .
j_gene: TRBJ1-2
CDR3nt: TGTGCCAGCAGCCTAGCGGGCTATGGCTACACCTTC
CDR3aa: CASSLAGYGYTF

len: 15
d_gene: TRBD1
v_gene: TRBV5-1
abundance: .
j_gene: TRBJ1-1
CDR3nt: TGCGCCAGCAGCCCAGGACAGGGGCCGAACACTGAAGCTTTCTTT
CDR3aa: CASSPGQGPNTEAFF

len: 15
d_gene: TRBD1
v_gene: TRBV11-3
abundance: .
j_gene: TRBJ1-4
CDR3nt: TGTGCCAGCAGCTCAGGACAGGGCCGATTCGAAAAACTGTTTTTT
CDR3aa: CASSSGQGRFEKLFF

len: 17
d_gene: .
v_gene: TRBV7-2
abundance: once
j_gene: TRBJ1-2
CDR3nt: TGTGCCAGCAGCCCATTAACGGGACAATCCACTAACTATGGCTACACCTTC
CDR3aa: CASSPLTGQSTNYGYTF

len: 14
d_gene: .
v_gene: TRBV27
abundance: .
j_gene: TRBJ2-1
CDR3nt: TGTGCCAGCAGTTTCTCCAGTCCCTACAATGAGCAGTTCTTC
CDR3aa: CASSFSSPYNEQFF

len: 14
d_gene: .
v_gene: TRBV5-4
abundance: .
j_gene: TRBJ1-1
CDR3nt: TGTGCCAGCAACCCGCAGGGGCCGAACACTGAAGCTTTCTTT
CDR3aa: CASNPQGPNTEAFF

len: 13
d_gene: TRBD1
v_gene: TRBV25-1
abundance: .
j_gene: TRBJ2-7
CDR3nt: TGTGCCAGCAGTGTCCCAGGGGGATACGAGCAGTACTTC
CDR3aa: CASSVPGGYEQYF

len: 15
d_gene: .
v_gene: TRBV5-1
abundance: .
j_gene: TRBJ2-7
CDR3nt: TGCGCCAGCAGCTTGGCCGGGAAGAGCTCCTACGAGCAGTACTTC
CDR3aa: CASSLAGKSSYEQYF

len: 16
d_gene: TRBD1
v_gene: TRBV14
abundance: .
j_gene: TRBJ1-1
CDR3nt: TGTGCCAGCAGCCGTCGGGGACAGGGGGCGCTGGCTGAAGCTTTCTTT
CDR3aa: CASSRRGQGALAEAFF

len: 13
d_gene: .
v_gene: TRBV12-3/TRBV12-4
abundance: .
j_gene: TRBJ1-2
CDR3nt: TGTGCCAGCAGTTTAGACAGTGAGAATGGCTACACCTTC
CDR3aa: CASSLDSENGYTF

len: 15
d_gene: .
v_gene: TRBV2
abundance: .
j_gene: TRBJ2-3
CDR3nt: TGTGCCAGCAGTGGGGCAGGGCGGTCCACAGATACGCAGTATTTT
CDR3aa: CASSGAGRSTDTQYF

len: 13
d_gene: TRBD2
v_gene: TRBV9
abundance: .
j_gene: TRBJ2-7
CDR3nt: TGTGCCAGCAGCGTAGAGGGAGGGTGGGAGCAATACTTC
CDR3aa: CASSVEGGWEQYF

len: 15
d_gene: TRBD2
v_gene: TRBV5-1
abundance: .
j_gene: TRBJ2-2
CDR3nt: TGCGCCAGCAGCTTGGCTAGCGGGGTCACCGGGGAGCTGTTTTTT
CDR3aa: CASSLASGVTGELFF

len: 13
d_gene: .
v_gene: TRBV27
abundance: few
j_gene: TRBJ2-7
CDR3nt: TGTGCCAGCAGTTTATACCAGGGCTACGAGCAGTACTTC
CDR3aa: CASSLYQGYEQYF

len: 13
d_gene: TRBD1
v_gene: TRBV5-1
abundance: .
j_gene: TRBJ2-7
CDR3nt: TGCGCCAGCAGCGGACAGGGAGGCTACGAGCAGTACTTC
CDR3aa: CASSGQGGYEQYF

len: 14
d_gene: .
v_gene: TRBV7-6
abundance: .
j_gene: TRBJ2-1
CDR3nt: TGTGCCAGCAGTCGCGGGACTCCCTACAATGAGCAGTTCTTC
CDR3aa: CASSRGTPYNEQFF

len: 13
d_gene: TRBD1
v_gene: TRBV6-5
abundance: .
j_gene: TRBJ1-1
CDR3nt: TGTGCCAGCAGATACGGACAGGGCACTGAAGCTTTCTTT
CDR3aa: CASRYGQGTEAFF

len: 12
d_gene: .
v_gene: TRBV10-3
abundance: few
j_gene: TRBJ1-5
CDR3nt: TGTGCCATCAGTGGAGACAATCAGCCCCAGCATTTT
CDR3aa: CAISGDNQPQHF

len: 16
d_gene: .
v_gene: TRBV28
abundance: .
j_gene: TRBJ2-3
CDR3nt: TGTGCCAGCAGTTTATTCGGGGGACGTACCACAGATACGCAGTATTTT
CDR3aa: CASSLFGGRTTDTQYF

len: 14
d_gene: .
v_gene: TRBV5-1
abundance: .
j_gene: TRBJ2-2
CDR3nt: TGCGCCAGCAGCTACACTAGTTACACCGGGGAGCTGTTTTTT
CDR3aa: CASSYTSYTGELFF

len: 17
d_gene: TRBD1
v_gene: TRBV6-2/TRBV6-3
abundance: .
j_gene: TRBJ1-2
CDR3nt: TGTGCCAGCAGTTACTCGAGGACTCAGACAGGGCACTATGGCTACACCTTC
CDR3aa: CASSYSRTQTGHYGYTF

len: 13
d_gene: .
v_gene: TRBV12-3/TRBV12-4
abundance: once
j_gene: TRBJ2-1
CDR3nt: TGTGCCAGCAGTTTCAATCGGTGGAATGAGCAGTTCTTC
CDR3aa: CASSFNRWNEQFF